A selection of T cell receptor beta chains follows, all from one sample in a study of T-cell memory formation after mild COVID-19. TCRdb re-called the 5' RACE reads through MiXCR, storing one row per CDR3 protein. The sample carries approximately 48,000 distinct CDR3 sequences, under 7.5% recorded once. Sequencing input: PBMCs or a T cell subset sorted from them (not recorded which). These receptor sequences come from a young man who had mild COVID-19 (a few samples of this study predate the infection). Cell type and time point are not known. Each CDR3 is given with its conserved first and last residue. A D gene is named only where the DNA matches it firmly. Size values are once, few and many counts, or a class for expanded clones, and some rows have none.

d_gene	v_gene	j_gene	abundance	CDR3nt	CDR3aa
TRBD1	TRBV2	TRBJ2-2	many	TGTGCCAGCAGCTCCCCGGGACAGGTTACCGGGGAGCTGTTTTTT	CASSSPGQVTGELFF
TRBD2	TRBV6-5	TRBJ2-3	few	TGTGCCAGCAGAACGACTAGCACAGGCACAGATACGCAGTATTTT	CASRTTSTGTDTQYF
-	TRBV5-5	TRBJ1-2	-	TGTGCCAGCAGCTACTCCGAACGGGGCTACACCTTC	CASSYSERGYTF
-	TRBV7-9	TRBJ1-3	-	TGTGCCAGCAGCTTCGGGTCGAGAAACACCATATATTTT	CASSFGSRNTIYF
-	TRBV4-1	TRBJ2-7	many	TGCGCCAGCAGCCAAGAGAGGGGTTACGAGCAGTACTTC	CASSQERGYEQYF
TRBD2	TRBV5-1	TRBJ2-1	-	TGCGCCAGCAGCTTGGCCGGGCTAGCGGGGGGTATAAGCTCCTACAATGAGCAGTTCTTC	CASSLAGLAGGISSYNEQFF
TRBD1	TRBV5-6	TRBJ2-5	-	TGTGCCAGCAGCTTCCCGGGACAGGGGGAAGAGACCCAGTACTTC	CASSFPGQGEETQYF
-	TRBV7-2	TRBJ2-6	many	TGTGCCAGCAGCTTACGGAGCTCTGGGGCCAACGTCCTGACTTTC	CASSLRSSGANVLTF
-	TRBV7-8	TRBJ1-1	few	TGTGCCAGCAGCTCCTACAGCGTAAAACCTGAAGCTTTCTTT	CASSSYSVKPEAFF
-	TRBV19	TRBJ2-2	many	TGTGCCAGTAGATATAGGTTGGCGAGCACCGGGGAGCTGTTTTTT	CASRYRLASTGELFF